This T cell receptor beta chain was retrieved from a study of blood T cell repertoires in COVID-19. In the study overall: Acute and convalescent COVID-19 specimens originated in the United States, Italy and Spain. PBMCs, B-cell-depleted T cells, or T cells provided the cDNA or gDNA that made up the material.

V lost 5 bases and J lost 2; bases outside the gene matches: 15. Per the germline V gene, CDR1 is SEHNR and CDR2 is FQNEAQ (reference sequence). The CDR3 has 18 residues. The data were produced by immunoSEQ multiplex PCR, yet TCRdb's version contains in-frame clones alone and is incomplete. The sample includes approximately 45,000 clones, over 75% seen only once; the top ten take about 1.2%. The sample consisted of peripheral blood. The genes are TRBV7-9 and TRBJ2-5; 9 bases map to TRBD1. The clonotype originates from a woman aged 40-49 years with acute or convalescent COVID-19. The CDR3 sequence: CASSLGNNRGLPQETQYF. The CDR3 region has the DNA TGTGCCAGCAGCCTTGGGAATAACAGGGGGCTCCCTCAAGAGACCCAGTACTTC.